This is a list of T cell receptor beta chains from one sample in a study of shared clonotypes between healthy human individuals. The protocol was immunoSEQ multiplex PCR, while the TCRdb copy is restricted to in-frame clones and leaves out a portion. The repertoire holds 980,000 or so clones, with approximately 80% as singletons. The sample taken for sequencing was memory CD4+ T cells sorted from blood. The origin of the receptors is a man aged 18 to 29 in good health. CDR3s include the opening cysteine and the closing phenylalanine or tryptophan. The D gene is left open where the match is weak. Only part of the rows carry a size: once, few, many, or a class if the clone is expanded.

v_gene: TRBV19
d_gene: .
j_gene: TRBJ2-6
abundance: .
CDR3nt: TGTGCCAGTAGTATAGATGGAGTCTCTGGGGCCAACGTCCTGACTTTC
CDR3aa: CASSIDGVSGANVLTF

v_gene: TRBV4-3
d_gene: TRBD1
j_gene: TRBJ2-2
abundance: .
CDR3nt: TGCGCCAGCAGCCGCCGAAGGGGGCCGAACACCGGGGAGCTGTTTTTT
CDR3aa: CASSRRRGPNTGELFF

v_gene: TRBV5-1
d_gene: TRBD2
j_gene: TRBJ2-5
abundance: .
CDR3nt: TGCGCCAGCAGGTGGAGCGGGATTCAAGAGACCCAGTACTTC
CDR3aa: CASRWSGIQETQYF

v_gene: TRBV7-2
d_gene: .
j_gene: TRBJ2-5
abundance: few
CDR3nt: TGTGCCAGCAGCTTATCCCAGGGGGAGACCCAGTACTTC
CDR3aa: CASSLSQGETQYF

v_gene: TRBV19
d_gene: .
j_gene: TRBJ1-1
abundance: .
CDR3nt: TGTGCCAGTAGTATAAAGGCCAGGTCCGGGAACACTGAAGCTTTCTTT
CDR3aa: CASSIKARSGNTEAFF

v_gene: TRBV7-3
d_gene: .
j_gene: TRBJ1-3
abundance: .
CDR3nt: TGTGCCAGCAGCCCTTCCGGGACCGCTGGAAACACCATATATTTT
CDR3aa: CASSPSGTAGNTIYF

v_gene: TRBV7-2
d_gene: TRBD1
j_gene: TRBJ2-7
abundance: few
CDR3nt: TGTGCCAGCAGCTCACAGGGGGGCGCAGCCGAGCAGTACTTC
CDR3aa: CASSSQGGAAEQYF

v_gene: TRBV5-1
d_gene: .
j_gene: TRBJ1-4
abundance: .
CDR3nt: TGCGCCAGCAGCAGCTCCCCGACAGCCCTCAATGAAAAACTGTTTTTT
CDR3aa: CASSSSPTALNEKLFF

v_gene: TRBV6-5
d_gene: TRBD1
j_gene: TRBJ2-7
abundance: .
CDR3nt: TGTGCCAGCAGTTACTCCATACAGGGGGCCTCCTACGAGCAGTACTTC
CDR3aa: CASSYSIQGASYEQYF

v_gene: TRBV2
d_gene: .
j_gene: TRBJ1-1
abundance: .
CDR3nt: TGTGCCAGCAGCTCTTCCGGGGGAACTGAAGCTTTCTTT
CDR3aa: CASSSSGGTEAFF

v_gene: TRBV5-1
d_gene: TRBD2
j_gene: TRBJ2-5
abundance: .
CDR3nt: TGCGCCAGCAGCTTGGTTGTAGCGGGCCAACAAGAGACCCAGTACTTC
CDR3aa: CASSLVVAGQQETQYF

v_gene: TRBV7-9
d_gene: TRBD1
j_gene: TRBJ1-2
abundance: once
CDR3nt: TGTGCCAGCAGAGGACAGGAGAACTATGGCTACACCTTC
CDR3aa: CASRGQENYGYTF

v_gene: TRBV7-9
d_gene: TRBD1
j_gene: TRBJ1-4
abundance: .
CDR3nt: TGTGCCAGCAGTCGGATGACAGGGCCGCGGGAAAAACTGTTTTTT
CDR3aa: CASSRMTGPREKLFF

v_gene: TRBV5-6
d_gene: .
j_gene: TRBJ2-5
abundance: .
CDR3nt: TGTGCCAGCAGCTTGGGGTCAAAAACGGAGACCCAGTACTTC
CDR3aa: CASSLGSKTETQYF

v_gene: TRBV11-2
d_gene: TRBD2
j_gene: TRBJ2-7
abundance: .
CDR3nt: TGTGCCAGCAGCTTAGGAGGAACCGGGACTAGGGCGTCGGGCTACGAGCAGTACTTC
CDR3aa: CASSLGGTGTRASGYEQYF

v_gene: TRBV5-6
d_gene: .
j_gene: TRBJ2-2
abundance: .
CDR3nt: TGTGCCAGCAGCTACTCAGGCTTTAACACCGGGGAGCTGTTTTTT
CDR3aa: CASSYSGFNTGELFF

v_gene: TRBV10-2
d_gene: .
j_gene: TRBJ1-6
abundance: .
CDR3nt: TGCGCCAGCAGTGAGTCGTCACCCCTCCACTTT
CDR3aa: CASSESSPLHF

v_gene: TRBV25-1
d_gene: TRBD1
j_gene: TRBJ2-6
abundance: .
CDR3nt: TGTGCCAGCAGTGACCCACAGGGGGCAGGAGGGGCCAACGTCCTGACTTTC
CDR3aa: CASSDPQGAGGANVLTF

v_gene: TRBV4-2
d_gene: TRBD2
j_gene: TRBJ2-7
abundance: .
CDR3nt: TGTGCCAGCAGCCAAGAATTACTAGCGGGACGTTCCTACGAGCAGTACTTC
CDR3aa: CASSQELLAGRSYEQYF

v_gene: TRBV11-2
d_gene: .
j_gene: TRBJ1-1
abundance: .
CDR3nt: TGTGCCAGCAGCTTAGATCAGTTCACTGAAGCTTTCTTT
CDR3aa: CASSLDQFTEAFF

v_gene: TRBV21-1
d_gene: .
j_gene: TRBJ2-7
abundance: .
CDR3nt: TGTGCCAGCAGCAAGAGGGTATTACAGGGGATGGGCTACGAGCAGTACTTC
CDR3aa: CASSKRVLQGMGYEQYF

v_gene: TRBV18
d_gene: .
j_gene: TRBJ2-6
abundance: .
CDR3nt: TGTGCCAGCTCACCACCTAACTCTGGGGCCAACGTCCTGACTTTC
CDR3aa: CASSPPNSGANVLTF

v_gene: TRBV2
d_gene: .
j_gene: TRBJ1-5
abundance: .
CDR3nt: TGTGCCAGCAGGGTCTCTAATCAGCCCCAGCATTTT
CDR3aa: CASRVSNQPQHF

v_gene: TRBV18
d_gene: .
j_gene: TRBJ2-7
abundance: once
CDR3nt: TGTGCCAGCTCGTCCGACAGCGGATTCTACGAGCAGTACTTC
CDR3aa: CASSSDSGFYEQYF

v_gene: TRBV19
d_gene: TRBD2
j_gene: TRBJ2-1
abundance: .
CDR3nt: TGTGCCAGTAGCCCAGGACTAGCGGGAGGCTACAATGAGCAGTTCTTC
CDR3aa: CASSPGLAGGYNEQFF

v_gene: TRBV27
d_gene: .
j_gene: TRBJ1-4
abundance: .
CDR3nt: TGTGCCAGCAGTTTATCGTGGGATGTCGAAAAACTGTTTTTT
CDR3aa: CASSLSWDVEKLFF

v_gene: TRBV29-1
d_gene: .
j_gene: TRBJ2-3
abundance: .
CDR3nt: TGCAGCGTTGTTACTGGCACAGATACGCAGTATTTT
CDR3aa: CSVVTGTDTQYF

v_gene: TRBV5-1
d_gene: TRBD2
j_gene: TRBJ2-1
abundance: .
CDR3nt: TGCGCCAGCAGCCCATCCCCGGGACTAGCGGCCTACAATGAGCAGTTCTTC
CDR3aa: CASSPSPGLAAYNEQFF

v_gene: TRBV5-1
d_gene: TRBD2
j_gene: TRBJ2-7
abundance: .
CDR3nt: TGCGCCAGCAGTTCTAGCGGGAGGGCCTACGAGCAGTACTTC
CDR3aa: CASSSSGRAYEQYF

v_gene: TRBV9
d_gene: .
j_gene: TRBJ2-3
abundance: .
CDR3nt: TGTGCCAGCAGCGCCCGAGGGGATTCGGGCACAGATACGCAGTATTTT
CDR3aa: CASSARGDSGTDTQYF

v_gene: TRBV5-6
d_gene: .
j_gene: TRBJ2-2
abundance: few
CDR3nt: TGTGCCAGCAGCCTGCAGACCGGGGAGCTGTTTTTT
CDR3aa: CASSLQTGELFF

v_gene: TRBV6-6
d_gene: .
j_gene: TRBJ1-6
abundance: .
CDR3nt: TGTGCCAGCAGTTACTCGATGGGGGATAATTCACCCCTCCACTTT
CDR3aa: CASSYSMGDNSPLHF

v_gene: TRBV5-6
d_gene: TRBD2
j_gene: TRBJ2-3
abundance: .
CDR3nt: TGTGCCAGCAACCTGGGGAGGGAGGGTACCGCTGGTACGCAGTATTTT
CDR3aa: CASNLGREGTAGTQYF

v_gene: TRBV4-3
d_gene: TRBD1
j_gene: TRBJ1-2
abundance: .
CDR3nt: TGCGCCAGCAGCCAAGATTGGGGACAGGGCCTAAACTATGGCTACACCTTC
CDR3aa: CASSQDWGQGLNYGYTF

v_gene: TRBV7-8
d_gene: .
j_gene: TRBJ1-6
abundance: once
CDR3nt: TGTGCCAGCAGCTTGGGGTTAAATTCACCCCTCCACTTT
CDR3aa: CASSLGLNSPLHF

v_gene: TRBV10-3
d_gene: TRBD1
j_gene: TRBJ2-2
abundance: many
CDR3nt: TGTGCCATCAGTGGCTTACAGGGGGCGGGCGGGGAGCTGTTTTTT
CDR3aa: CAISGLQGAGGELFF

v_gene: TRBV2
d_gene: TRBD1
j_gene: TRBJ1-2
abundance: .
CDR3nt: TGTGCCAGCAGTGAAGCTGAGGGACAGGGGCCTGGCTACACCTTC
CDR3aa: CASSEAEGQGPGYTF

v_gene: TRBV2
d_gene: .
j_gene: TRBJ2-2
abundance: .
CDR3nt: TGTGCCAGCACAACAGGGACCGGGGAGCTGTTTTTT
CDR3aa: CASTTGTGELFF

v_gene: TRBV7-9
d_gene: .
j_gene: TRBJ2-2
abundance: many
CDR3nt: TGTGCCAGCAGCTTAGCGCCATCGGGGGGCGCGAACACCGGGGAGCTGTTTTTT
CDR3aa: CASSLAPSGGANTGELFF

v_gene: TRBV6-6
d_gene: .
j_gene: TRBJ2-1
abundance: .
CDR3nt: TGTGCCAGCAGTTTCTCCGGGACTTACAATGAGCAGTTCTTC
CDR3aa: CASSFSGTYNEQFF